The clone carrying this TCR beta chain was seen a handful of times. The antigen is undetermined. This sample is drawn from a study of T cells after yellow fever vaccination. Making TCR cDNA involved 5'RACE template switching, which added UMIs and a universal primer site. TCRdb analysed the 5' RACE reads with MiXCR anew, one entry per CDR3 protein. The sample carries 500,000 to 650,000 distinct CDR3 sequences, approximately 13% recorded once. This CDR3 has 13 residues. V gave up 0 bases and J gave up 5 bases, with 7 bases separating them. Germline V CDR1 and CDR2: ENHRY, SYGVKD. Broader study findings: Researchers report a weaker secondary response that nonetheless peaked faster, day 5 versus 15. After the booster, approximately 96% of CD4 and approximately 87% of CD8 primary-response clones were re-detected. Only a minor proportion of clonotypes was detected across both CD4 and CD8 compartments.

V is TRBV10-3 and J is TRBJ2-5, with D unclear. This sequence was found in a man aged 30 to 45 who received the YFV17D yellow fever vaccine. This material consisted of PBMCs, taken on the day of the yellow fever booster vaccination. CDR3 coding DNA: TGTGCCATCAGTGAGTCTAGCTTCGAGACCCAGTACTTC. It is translated as CAISESSFETQYF.